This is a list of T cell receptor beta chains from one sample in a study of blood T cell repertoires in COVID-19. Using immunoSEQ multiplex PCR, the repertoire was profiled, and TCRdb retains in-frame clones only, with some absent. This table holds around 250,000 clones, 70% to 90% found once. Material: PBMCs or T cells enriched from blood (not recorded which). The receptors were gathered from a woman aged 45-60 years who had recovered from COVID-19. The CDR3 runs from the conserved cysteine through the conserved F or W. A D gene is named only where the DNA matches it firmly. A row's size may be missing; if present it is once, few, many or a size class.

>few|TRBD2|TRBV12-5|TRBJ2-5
TGTGCTAGTGCAGAAACAAGGACTAGCGGGACCCAAGAGACCCAGTACTTC
CASAETRTSGTQETQYF
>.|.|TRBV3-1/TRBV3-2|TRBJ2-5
TGTGCCAGCAGCCAGCAGGGATGGGGAGAGACCCAGTACTTC
CASSQQGWGETQYF
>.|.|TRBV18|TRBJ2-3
TGTGCCAGCTCACCCCGGAGCGGTAGCACAGATACGCAGTATTTT
CASSPRSGSTDTQYF
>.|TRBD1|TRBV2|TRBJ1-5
TGTGCCAGCAGTGAAGGGGGGACAGGTTATCTGAGTCAGCCCCAGCATTTT
CASSEGGTGYLSQPQHF
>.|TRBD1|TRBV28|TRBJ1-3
TGTGCCAGCAGTTTATATGGGACAGGGGGCCTTTACACCATATATTTT
CASSLYGTGGLYTIYF
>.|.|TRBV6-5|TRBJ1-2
TGTGCCAGCAGTTACTCGATGCCTGCGTATGGCTACACCTTC
CASSYSMPAYGYTF
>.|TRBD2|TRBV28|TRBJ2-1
TGTGCCAGCAGTTTATTTCGCGGGAGGTTTGGACTGGAGTTCTTC
CASSLFRGRFGLEFF
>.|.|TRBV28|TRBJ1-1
TGTGCCAGCAAAGACGGGTTTCACACTGAAGCTTTCTTT
CASKDGFHTEAFF
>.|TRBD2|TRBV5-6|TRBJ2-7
TGTGCCAGCAGCCGTCTGGGACTAGTAGGCTACGAGCAGTACTTC
CASSRLGLVGYEQYF
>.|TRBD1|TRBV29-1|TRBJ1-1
TGCAGCGGTAGCCCACAGGGGGACACTGAAGCTTTCTTT
CSGSPQGDTEAFF
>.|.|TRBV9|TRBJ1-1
TGTGCCAGCAGCGTAGCTACGGTCGGCACTGAAGCTTTCTTT
CASSVATVGTEAFF
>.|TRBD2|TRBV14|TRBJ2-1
TGTGCCAGCAGCCAAGAGTGGCGGCTAGCGGGAGGGTCTGAGCAGTTCTTC
CASSQEWRLAGGSEQFF
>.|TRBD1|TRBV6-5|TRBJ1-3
TGTGCCAGCAGTTACTCGACAGGGGCCTCTGGAAACACCATATATTTT
CASSYSTGASGNTIYF
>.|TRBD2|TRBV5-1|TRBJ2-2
TGCGCCAGCAGCTTATCCCTAGCGGGAGGCGGGGAGCTGTTTTTT
CASSLSLAGGGELFF
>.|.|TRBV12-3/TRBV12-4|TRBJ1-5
TGTGCCAGCAGTTTTACAGCTCAGCCCCAGCATTTT
CASSFTAQPQHF
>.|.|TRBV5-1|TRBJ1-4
TGCGCCAGCAGCTTGGGACAGGACCCACCGAACTCTATAACTAATGAAAAACTGTTTTTT
CASSLGQDPPNSITNEKLFF
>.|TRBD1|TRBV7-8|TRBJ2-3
TGTGCCAGCAGCCTGGGGTCCGGACAGGGCCCAGATACGCAGTATTTT
CASSLGSGQGPDTQYF
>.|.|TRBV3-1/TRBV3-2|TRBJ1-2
TGTGCCAGCAGCCACGTCCGGAGTACTAACTATGGCTACACCTTC
CASSHVRSTNYGYTF
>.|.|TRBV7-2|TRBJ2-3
TGTGCCAGCAGCTTATGGGCCAGGTCCACAGATACGCAGTATTTT
CASSLWARSTDTQYF
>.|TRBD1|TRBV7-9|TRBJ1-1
TGTGCCAGCAGCTTACAGACAGGGGTTAATAATGAAGCTTTCTTT
CASSLQTGVNNEAFF
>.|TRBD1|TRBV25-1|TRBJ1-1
TGTGCCAGCCCTACCCTACAGGGGAGCACTGAAGCTTTCTTT
CASPTLQGSTEAFF
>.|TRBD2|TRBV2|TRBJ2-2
TGTGCCAGCAGTGGGCTAGCGGGGCCTCCGAACACCGGGGAGCTGTTTTTT
CASSGLAGPPNTGELFF
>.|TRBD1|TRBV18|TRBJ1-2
TGTGCCAGCTCACCTACCGGGACAGGGTCTGGCTACACCTTC
CASSPTGTGSGYTF
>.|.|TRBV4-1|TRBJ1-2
TGCGCCAGCAGCCAAGGTTCAAAGGGAGTGTATGGCTACACCTTC
CASSQGSKGVYGYTF
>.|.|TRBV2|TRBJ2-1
TGTGCCAGCAGTGAAGAGGGCTGGACTAACCCCTACAATGAGCAGTTCTTC
CASSEEGWTNPYNEQFF
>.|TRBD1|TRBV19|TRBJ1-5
TGTGCCAGTACCCCGGGACAGGGGGGGAATAAGGTCCAGCATTTT
CASTPGQGGNKVQHF
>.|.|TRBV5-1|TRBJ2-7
TGCGCCAGCAGCAACCGACCGAGCGGGCAGTCCTACGAGCAGTACTTC
CASSNRPSGQSYEQYF
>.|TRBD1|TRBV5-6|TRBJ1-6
TGTGCCAGCAGCTTTTTTGGACAGGGCTTTGGTAATTCACCCCTCCACTTT
CASSFFGQGFGNSPLHF
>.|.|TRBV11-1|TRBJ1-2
TGTGCCAGCAGCCCGGGTTTATACTATGGCTACACCTTC
CASSPGLYYGYTF
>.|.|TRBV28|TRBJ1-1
TGTGCCAGCAGTTCCGGACAGATAGAAGCTTTCTTT
CASSSGQIEAFF
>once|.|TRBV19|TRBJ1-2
TGTGCCAGTAGTTTTGCGGACTATGGCTACACCTTC
CASSFADYGYTF
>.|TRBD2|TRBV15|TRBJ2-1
TGTGCCACCAGCAGAGATTCCGCGGGAGGGCCCTACAATGAGCAGTTCTTC
CATSRDSAGGPYNEQFF
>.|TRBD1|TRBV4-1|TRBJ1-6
TGCGCCAGCAGCCACAGGACAGGAGATAATTCACCCCTCCACTTT
CASSHRTGDNSPLHF
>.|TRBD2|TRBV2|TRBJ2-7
TGTGCCAGCAGTTTACTAGCGGGGTCCTACGAGCAGTACTTC
CASSLLAGSYEQYF
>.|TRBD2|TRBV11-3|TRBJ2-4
TGTGCCAGCAGCTTACCACTAGCGGACGATGGGAAAAAGGCCAAAAACATTCAGTACTTC
CASSLPLADDGKKAKNIQYF
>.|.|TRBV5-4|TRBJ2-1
TGTGCCAGCAGTCTAGAGGCATTTTTCGGCAATGAGCAGTTCTTC
CASSLEAFFGNEQFF
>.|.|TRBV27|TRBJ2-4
TGTGCCAGCAGTTTACAGGGACAACACATTCAGTACTTC
CASSLQGQHIQYF
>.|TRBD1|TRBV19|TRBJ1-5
TGTGCCCGACAGACAGGGTATTGGTACCAGCCCCAGCATTTT
CARQTGYWYQPQHF
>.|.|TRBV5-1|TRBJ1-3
TGCGCCAGCAGCTTGTTGGGGTCGGAGGGTCTGAGTGGAAACACCATATATTTT
CASSLLGSEGLSGNTIYF
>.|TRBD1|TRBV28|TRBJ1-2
TGTGCCAGCAGTTCCTTCCGACAGGGAGCCCACTGGGATCGCTACACCTTC
CASSSFRQGAHWDRYTF
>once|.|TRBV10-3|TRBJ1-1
TGTGCCATCAGGAAGGGGGGGACCGTGAACACTGAAGCTTTCTTT
CAIRKGGTVNTEAFF
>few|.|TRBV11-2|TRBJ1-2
TGTGCCAGCAGCTTAGTCCGGGGAAACTATGGCTACACCTTC
CASSLVRGNYGYTF
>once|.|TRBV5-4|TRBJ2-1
TGTGCCAGCAGAACGGGGCTACAGGGCCATGAGCAGTTCTTC
CASRTGLQGHEQFF
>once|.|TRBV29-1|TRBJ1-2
TGCAGCGTTGGGTTCAGGAACTATGGCTACACCTTC
CSVGFRNYGYTF
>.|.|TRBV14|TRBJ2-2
TGTGCCAGCAGCATCGGAACAGTGGACACCGGGGAGCTGTTTTTT
CASSIGTVDTGELFF
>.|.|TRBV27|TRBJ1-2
TGTGCCAGCAGTTTCAACAGGGATAACTATGGCTACACCTTC
CASSFNRDNYGYTF
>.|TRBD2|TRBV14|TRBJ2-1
TGTGCCAGCAGCCCCTATCCGGGACTAGCGGGAGTCGGGTTCTTC
CASSPYPGLAGVGFF
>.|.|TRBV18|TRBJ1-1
TGTGCCAGCTCAACGACAGTGAACACTGAAGCTTTCTTT
CASSTTVNTEAFF
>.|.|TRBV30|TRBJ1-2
TGTGCCTGGAGCCGCCGGGGAGGGAGTGGCTATGGCTACACCTTC
CAWSRRGGSGYGYTF